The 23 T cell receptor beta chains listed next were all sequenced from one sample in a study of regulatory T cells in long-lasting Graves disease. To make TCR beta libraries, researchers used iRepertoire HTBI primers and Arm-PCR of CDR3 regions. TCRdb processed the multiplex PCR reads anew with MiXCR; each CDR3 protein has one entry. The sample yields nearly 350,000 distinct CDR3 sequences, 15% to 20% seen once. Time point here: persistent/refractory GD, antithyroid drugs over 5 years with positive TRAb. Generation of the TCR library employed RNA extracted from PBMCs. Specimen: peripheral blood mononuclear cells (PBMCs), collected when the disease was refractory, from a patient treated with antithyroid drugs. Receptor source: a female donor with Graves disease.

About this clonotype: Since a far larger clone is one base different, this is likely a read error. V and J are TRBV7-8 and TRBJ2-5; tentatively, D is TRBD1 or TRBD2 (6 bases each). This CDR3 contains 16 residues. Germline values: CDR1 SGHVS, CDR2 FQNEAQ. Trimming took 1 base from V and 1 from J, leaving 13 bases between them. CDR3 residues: CASSLVSGAPQETQYF. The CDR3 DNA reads TGTGCCAGCAGCTTAGTTTCGGGGGCGCCCCAAGAGACCCAGTACTTC.

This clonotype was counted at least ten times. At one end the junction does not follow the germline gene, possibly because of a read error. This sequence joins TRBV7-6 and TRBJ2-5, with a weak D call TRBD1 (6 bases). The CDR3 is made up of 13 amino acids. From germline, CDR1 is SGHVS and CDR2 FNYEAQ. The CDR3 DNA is TGTGCCAGCAGCTCAGGGGACCAGGAGACCCAGTACTTC. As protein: CASSSGDQETQYF.

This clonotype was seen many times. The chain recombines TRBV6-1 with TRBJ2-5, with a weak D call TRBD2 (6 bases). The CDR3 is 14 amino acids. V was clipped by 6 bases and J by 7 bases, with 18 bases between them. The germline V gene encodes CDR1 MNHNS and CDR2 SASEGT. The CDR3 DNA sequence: TGTGCCAGCAGCCCGGGACTCGTGGTGGGGACCCAGTACTTC. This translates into CASSPGLVVGTQYF.

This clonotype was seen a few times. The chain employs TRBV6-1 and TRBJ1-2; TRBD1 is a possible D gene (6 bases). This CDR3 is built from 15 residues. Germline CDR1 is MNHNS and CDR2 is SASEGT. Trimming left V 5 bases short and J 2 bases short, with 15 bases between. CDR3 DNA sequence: TGTGCCAGCAGTCCCGCATTCAGGGGAAACTATGGCTACACCTTC. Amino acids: CASSPAFRGNYGYTF.

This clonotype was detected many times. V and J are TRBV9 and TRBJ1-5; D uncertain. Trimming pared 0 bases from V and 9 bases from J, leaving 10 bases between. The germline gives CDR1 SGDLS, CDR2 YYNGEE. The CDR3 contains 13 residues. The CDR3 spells CASSVEGRGPQHF. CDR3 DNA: TGTGCCAGCAGCGTAGAGGGTCGGGGGCCCCAGCATTTT.

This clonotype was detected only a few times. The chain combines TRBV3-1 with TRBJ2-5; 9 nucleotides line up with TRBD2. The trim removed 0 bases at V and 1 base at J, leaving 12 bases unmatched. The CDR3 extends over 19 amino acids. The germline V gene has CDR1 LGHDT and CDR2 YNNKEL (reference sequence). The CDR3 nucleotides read TGTGCCAGCAGCCAAGAAGATCAGTTTAGCGGGAGAACCCAAGAGACCCAGTACTTC. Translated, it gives CASSQEDQFSGRTQETQYF.

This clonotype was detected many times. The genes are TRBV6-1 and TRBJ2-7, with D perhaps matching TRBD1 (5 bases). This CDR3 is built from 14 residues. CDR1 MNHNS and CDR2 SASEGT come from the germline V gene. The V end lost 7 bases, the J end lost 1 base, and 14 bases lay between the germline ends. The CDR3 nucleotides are TGTGCCAGCACCCAAGGGGCGCCGTCCTACGAGCAGTACTTC. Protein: CASTQGAPSYEQYF.

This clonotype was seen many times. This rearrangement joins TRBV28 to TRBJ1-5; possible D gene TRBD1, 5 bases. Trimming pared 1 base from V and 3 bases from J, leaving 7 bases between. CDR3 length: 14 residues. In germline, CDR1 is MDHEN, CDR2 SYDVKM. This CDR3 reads CASSLSGANQPQHF. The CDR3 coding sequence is TGTGCCAGCAGTTTATCCGGGGCCAATCAGCCCCAGCATTTT.

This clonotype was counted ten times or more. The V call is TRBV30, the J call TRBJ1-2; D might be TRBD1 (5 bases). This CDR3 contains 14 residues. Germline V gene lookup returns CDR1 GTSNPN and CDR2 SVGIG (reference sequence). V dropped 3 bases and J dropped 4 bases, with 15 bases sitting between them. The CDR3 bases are TGTGCCTGGAGCCGGGACCATGGTTTCTATGGCTACACCTTC. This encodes CAWSRDHGFYGYTF.

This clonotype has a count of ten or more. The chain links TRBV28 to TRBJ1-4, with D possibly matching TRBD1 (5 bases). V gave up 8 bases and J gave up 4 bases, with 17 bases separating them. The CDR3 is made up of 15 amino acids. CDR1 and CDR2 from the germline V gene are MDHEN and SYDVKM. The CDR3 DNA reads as TGTGCCAGCTCCGGACGTATGGGGGATAATGAAAAACTGTTTTTT. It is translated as CASSGRMGDNEKLFF.

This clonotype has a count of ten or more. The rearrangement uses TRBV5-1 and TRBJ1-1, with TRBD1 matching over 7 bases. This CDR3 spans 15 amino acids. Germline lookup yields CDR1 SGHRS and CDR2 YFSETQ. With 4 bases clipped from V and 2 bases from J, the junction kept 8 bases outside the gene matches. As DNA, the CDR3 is TGCGCCAGCAGCCGAGCCGGGACAGATAACACTGAAGCTTTCTTT. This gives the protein CASSRAGTDNTEAFF.

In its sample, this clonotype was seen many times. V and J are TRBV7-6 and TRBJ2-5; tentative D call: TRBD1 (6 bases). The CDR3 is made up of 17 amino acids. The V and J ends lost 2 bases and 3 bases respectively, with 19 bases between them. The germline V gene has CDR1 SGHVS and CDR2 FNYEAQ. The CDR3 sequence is CASSLSPLTGYEETQYF. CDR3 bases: TGTGCCAGCAGCTTAAGCCCACTAACAGGGTATGAAGAGACCCAGTACTTC.

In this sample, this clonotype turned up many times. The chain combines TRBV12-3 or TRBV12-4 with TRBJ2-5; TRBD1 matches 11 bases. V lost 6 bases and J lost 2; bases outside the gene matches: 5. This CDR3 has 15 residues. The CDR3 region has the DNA TGTGCCAGCAGCCCGGGACAGGGGGTACAAGAGACCCAGTACTTC. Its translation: CASSPGQGVQETQYF.

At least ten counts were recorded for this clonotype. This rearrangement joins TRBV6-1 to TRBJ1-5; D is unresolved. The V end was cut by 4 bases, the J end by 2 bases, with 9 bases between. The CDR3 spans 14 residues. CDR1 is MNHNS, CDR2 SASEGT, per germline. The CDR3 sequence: CASSGIAGNQPQHF. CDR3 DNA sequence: TGTGCCAGCAGTGGGATTGCGGGCAATCAGCCCCAGCATTTT.

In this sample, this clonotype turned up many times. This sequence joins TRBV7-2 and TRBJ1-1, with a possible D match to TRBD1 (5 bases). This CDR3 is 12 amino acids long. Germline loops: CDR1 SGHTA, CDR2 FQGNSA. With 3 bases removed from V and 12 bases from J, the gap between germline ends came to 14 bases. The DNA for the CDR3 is TGTGCCAGCAGCTTGGCGGAGAGGGGACCTTTCTTT. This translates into CASSLAERGPFF. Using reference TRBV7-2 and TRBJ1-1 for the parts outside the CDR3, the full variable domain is GAGVSQSPSNKVTEKGKDVELRCDPISGHTALYWYRQSLGQGLEFLIYFQGNSAPDKSGLPSDRFSAERTGGSVSTLTIQRTQQEDSAVYLCASSLAERGPFFGQGTRLTVV.

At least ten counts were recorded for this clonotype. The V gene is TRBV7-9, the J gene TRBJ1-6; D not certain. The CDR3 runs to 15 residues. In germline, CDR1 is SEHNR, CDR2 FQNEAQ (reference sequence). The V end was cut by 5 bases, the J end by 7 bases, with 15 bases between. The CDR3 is CASSLSGPVNSPLHF. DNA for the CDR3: TGTGCCAGCAGCCTTAGCGGTCCGGTAAATTCACCCCTCCACTTT.

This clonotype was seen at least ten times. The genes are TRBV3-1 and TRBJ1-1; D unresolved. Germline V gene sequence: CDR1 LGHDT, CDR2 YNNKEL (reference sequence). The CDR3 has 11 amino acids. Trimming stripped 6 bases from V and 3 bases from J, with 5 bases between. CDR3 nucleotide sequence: TGTGCCAGCAGTTGGTACACTGAAGCTTTCTTT. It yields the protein CASSWYTEAFF.

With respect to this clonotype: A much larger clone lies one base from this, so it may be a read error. CDR3 DNA sequence: TGTGCCAGCAGTGATCTCCACGCGGACAGCTCTAACTATGGCTACACCTTC. This sequence encodes CASSDLHADSSNYGYTF. The genes are TRBV6-8 and TRBJ1-2; D is perhaps TRBD1 (6 bases). V was cut by 5 bases and J by 0 bases, with 19 bases left in between. The CDR3 totals 17 residues. Germline CDR1 reads MNHGY; CDR2 reads SAAAGT.

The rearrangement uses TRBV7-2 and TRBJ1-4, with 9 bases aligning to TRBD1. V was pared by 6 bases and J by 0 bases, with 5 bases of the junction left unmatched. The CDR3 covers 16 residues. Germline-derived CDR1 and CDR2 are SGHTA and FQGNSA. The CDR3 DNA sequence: TGTGCCAGCAGACAGGGGGCCTTTGCAACTAATGAAAAACTGTTTTTT. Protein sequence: CASRQGAFATNEKLFF.

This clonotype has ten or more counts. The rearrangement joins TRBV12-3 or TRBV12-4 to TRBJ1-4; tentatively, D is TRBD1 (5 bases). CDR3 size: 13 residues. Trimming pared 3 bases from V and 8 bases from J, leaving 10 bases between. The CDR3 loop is CASSFRQGEKLFF. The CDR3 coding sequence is TGTGCCAGCAGTTTTCGGCAGGGAGAAAAACTGTTTTTT.

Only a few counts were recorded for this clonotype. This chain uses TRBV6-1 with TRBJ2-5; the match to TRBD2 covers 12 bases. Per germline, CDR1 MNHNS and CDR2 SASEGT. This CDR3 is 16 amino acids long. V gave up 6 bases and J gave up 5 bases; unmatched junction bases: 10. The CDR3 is CASRRTSGVGGETQYF. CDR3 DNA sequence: TGTGCCAGCAGAAGGACTAGCGGGGTAGGGGGGGAGACCCAGTACTTC.

CDR3 sequence: CSARGAGTGGTGELFF. The DNA for the CDR3 is TGCAGTGCTAGAGGTGCCGGGACAGGGGGTACCGGGGAGCTGTTTTTT. The V call is TRBV20-1, the J call TRBJ2-2; 11 bases are shared with TRBD1. The J segment lost 5 bases and the V segment lost 1 base, leaving 6 bases of the junction unmatched. Germline lookup yields CDR1 DFQATT and CDR2 SNEGSKA (reference sequence). The CDR3 is made up of 16 amino acids.

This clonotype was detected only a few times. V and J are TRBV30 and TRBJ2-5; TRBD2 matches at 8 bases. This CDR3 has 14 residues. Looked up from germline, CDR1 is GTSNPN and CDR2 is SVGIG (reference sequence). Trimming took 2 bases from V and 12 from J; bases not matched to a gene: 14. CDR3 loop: CAWSPPAGATIKYF. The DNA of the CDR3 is TGTGCCTGGAGTCCACCAGCGGGGGCTACAATAAAGTACTTC.